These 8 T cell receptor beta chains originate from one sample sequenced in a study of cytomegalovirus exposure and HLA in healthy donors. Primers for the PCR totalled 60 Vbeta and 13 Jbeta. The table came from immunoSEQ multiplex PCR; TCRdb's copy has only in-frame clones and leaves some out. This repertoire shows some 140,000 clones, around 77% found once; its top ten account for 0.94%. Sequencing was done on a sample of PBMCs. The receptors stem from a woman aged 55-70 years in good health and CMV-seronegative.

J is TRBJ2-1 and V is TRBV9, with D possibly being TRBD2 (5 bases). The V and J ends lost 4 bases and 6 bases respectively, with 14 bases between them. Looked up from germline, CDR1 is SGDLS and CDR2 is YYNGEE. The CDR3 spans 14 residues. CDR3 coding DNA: TGTGCCAGCAGCAACTGGGCTAGCATCAATGAGCAGTTCTTC. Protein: CASSNWASINEQFF.

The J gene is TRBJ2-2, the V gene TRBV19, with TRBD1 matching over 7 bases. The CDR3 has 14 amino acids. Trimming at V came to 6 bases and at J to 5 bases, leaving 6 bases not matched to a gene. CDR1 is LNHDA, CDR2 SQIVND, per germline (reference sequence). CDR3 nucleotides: TGTGCCAGTAGGGGGACAGTAGAAACCGGGGAGCTGTTTTTT. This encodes CASRGTVETGELFF.

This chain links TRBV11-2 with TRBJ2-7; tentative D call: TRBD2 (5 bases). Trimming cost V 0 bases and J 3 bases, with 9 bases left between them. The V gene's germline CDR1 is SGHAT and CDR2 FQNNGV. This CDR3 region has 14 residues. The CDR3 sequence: CASSLESAGYEQYF. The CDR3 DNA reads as TGTGCCAGCAGCTTAGAATCCGCGGGCTACGAGCAGTACTTC.

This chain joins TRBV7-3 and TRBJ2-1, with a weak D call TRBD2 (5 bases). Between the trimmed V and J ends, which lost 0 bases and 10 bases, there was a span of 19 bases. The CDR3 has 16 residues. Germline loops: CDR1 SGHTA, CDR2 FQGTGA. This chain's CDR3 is CASSLTVVAPITEQFF. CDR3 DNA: TGTGCCAGCAGCTTAACAGTGGTAGCGCCGATCACGGAGCAGTTCTTC.

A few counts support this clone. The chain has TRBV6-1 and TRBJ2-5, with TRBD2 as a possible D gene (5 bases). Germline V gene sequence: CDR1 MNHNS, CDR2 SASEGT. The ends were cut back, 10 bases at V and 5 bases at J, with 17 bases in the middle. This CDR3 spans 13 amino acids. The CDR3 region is CATSWAGWETQYF. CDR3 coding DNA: TGTGCCACTAGCTGGGCGGGCTGGGAGACCCAGTACTTC.

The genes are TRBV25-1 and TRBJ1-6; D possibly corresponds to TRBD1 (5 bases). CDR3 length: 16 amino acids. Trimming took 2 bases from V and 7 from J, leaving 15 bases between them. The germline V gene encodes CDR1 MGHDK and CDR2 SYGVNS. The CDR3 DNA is TGTGCCAGCAGTGAAGGCTGGGGACTGGAAAATTCACCCCTCCACTTT. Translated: CASSEGWGLENSPLHF.

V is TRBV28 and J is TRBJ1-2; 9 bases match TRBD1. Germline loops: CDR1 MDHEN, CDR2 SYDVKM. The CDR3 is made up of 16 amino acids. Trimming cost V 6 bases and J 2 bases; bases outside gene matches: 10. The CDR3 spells CASSWGGQGPNYGYTF. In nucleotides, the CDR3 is TGTGCCAGCAGCTGGGGGGGACAGGGCCCGAACTATGGCTACACCTTC.

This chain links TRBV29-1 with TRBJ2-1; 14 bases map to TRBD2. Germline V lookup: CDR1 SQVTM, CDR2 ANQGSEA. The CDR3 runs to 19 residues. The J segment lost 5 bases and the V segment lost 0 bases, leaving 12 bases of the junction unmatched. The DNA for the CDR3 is TGCAGCGTTGAAGATCTCGGAAGAGGACTAGCGGGGGGAAACAATGAGCAGTTCTTC. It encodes CSVEDLGRGLAGGNNEQFF.